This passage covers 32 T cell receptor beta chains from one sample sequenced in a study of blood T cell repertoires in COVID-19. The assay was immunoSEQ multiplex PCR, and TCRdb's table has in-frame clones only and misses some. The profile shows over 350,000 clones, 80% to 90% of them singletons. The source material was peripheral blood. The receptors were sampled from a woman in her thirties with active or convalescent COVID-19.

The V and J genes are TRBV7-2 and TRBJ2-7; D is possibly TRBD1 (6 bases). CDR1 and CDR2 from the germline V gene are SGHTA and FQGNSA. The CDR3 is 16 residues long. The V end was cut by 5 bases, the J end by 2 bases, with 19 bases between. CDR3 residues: CASSQDLERGTYEQYF. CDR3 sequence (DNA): TGTGCCAGCAGCCAAGACTTAGAAAGGGGGACCTACGAGCAGTACTTC.

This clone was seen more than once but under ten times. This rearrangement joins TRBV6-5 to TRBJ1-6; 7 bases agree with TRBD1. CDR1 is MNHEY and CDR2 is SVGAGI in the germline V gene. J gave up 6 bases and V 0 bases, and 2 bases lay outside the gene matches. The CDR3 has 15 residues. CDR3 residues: CASSYSGGLNSPLHF. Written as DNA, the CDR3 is TGTGCCAGCAGTTACTCAGGGGGCCTTAATTCACCCCTCCACTTT.

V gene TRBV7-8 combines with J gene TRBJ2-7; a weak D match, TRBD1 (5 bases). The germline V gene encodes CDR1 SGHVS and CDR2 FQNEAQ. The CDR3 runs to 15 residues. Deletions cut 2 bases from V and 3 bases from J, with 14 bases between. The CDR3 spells CASSLSQGRIYEQYF. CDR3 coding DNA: TGTGCCAGCAGCTTAAGCCAGGGAAGGATCTACGAGCAGTACTTC.

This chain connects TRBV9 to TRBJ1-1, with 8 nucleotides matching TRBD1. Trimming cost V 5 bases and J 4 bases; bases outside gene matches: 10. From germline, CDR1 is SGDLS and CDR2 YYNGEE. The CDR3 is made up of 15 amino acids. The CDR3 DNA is TGTGCCAGCAGTCGTAGGACAGGGTGGACCACTGAAGCTTTCTTT. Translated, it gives CASSRRTGWTTEAFF.

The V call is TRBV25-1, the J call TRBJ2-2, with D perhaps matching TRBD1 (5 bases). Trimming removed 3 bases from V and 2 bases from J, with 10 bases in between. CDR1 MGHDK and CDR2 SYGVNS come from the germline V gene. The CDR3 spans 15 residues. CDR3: CASSEGWGNTGELFF. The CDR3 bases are TGTGCCAGCAGTGAGGGGTGGGGCAACACCGGGGAGCTGTTTTTT.

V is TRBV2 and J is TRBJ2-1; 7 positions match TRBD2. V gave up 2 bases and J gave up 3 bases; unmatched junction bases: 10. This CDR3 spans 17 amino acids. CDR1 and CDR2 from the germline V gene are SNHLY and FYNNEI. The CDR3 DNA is TGTGCCAGCAGTGAACTTTCTAGGACTAGAAACTACAATGAGCAGTTCTTC. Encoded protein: CASSELSRTRNYNEQFF.

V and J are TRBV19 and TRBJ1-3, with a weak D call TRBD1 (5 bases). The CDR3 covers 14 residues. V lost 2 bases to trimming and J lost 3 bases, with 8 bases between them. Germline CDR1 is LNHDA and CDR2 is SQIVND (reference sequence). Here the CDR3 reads CASSITGIGNTIYF. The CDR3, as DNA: TGTGCCAGTAGTATAACAGGCATTGGAAACACCATATATTTT.

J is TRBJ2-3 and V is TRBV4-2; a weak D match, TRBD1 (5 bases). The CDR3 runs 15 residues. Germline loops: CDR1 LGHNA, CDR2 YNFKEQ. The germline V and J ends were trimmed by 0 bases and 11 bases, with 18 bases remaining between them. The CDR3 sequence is CASSQDRLPTVEQYF. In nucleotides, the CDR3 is TGTGCCAGCAGCCAAGATAGACTCCCGACAGTCGAGCAGTATTTT.

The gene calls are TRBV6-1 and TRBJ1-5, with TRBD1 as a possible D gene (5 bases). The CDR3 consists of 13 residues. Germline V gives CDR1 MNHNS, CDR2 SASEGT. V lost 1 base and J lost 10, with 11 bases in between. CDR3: CASSEGGQGPQHF. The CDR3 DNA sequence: TGTGCCAGCAGTGAAGGGGGCCAAGGCCCCCAGCATTTT.

For the CDR3, the DNA is TGTGCCAGCAGCCGGTCTCCTAGCGGGTACCCCGGGGAGCTGTTTTTT. It is translated as CASSRSPSGYPGELFF. The rearrangement links TRBV3-1 (or the pseudogene TRBV3-2) to TRBJ2-2, with 8 bases lining up with TRBD2. After removal of 4 bases from V and 6 bases from J, the junction contained 10 bases not matched to a gene. CDR1 and CDR2 (germline): LGHDT, YNNKEL (reference sequence). The CDR3 consists of 16 residues.

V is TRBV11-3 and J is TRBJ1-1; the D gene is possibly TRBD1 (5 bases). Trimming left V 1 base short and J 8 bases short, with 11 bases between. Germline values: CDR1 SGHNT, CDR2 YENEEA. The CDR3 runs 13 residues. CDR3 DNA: TGTGCCAGCAGCTTAGCCGGGGGTCAAGAAGCTTTCTTT. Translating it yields CASSLAGGQEAFF.

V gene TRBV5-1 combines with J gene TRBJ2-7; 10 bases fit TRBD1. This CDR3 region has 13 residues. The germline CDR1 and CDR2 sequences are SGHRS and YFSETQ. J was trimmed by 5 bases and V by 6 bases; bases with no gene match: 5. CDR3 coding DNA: TGCGCCAGCACGGCTGGACAGGGGGACGAGCAGTACTTC. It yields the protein CASTAGQGDEQYF.

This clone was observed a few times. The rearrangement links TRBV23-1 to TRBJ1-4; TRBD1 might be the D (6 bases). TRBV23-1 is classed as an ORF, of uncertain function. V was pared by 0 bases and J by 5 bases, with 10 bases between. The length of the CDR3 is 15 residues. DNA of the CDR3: TGCGCCAGCAGTCAATCAGGGGGGGAGAATGAAAAACTGTTTTTT. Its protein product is CASSQSGGENEKLFF.

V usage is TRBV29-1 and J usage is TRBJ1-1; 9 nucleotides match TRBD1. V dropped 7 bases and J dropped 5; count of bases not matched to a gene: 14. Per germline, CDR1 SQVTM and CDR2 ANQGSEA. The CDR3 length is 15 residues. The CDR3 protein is CSAKVIQGAQTEAFF. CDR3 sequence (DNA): TGCAGCGCCAAGGTGATACAGGGGGCGCAAACTGAAGCTTTCTTT.

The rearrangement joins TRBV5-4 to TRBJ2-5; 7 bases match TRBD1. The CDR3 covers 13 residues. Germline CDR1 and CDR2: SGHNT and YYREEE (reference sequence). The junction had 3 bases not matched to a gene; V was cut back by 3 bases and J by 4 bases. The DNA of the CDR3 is TGTGCCAGCAGCTCGACAGGGCGAGAGACCCAGTACTTC. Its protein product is CASSSTGRETQYF.

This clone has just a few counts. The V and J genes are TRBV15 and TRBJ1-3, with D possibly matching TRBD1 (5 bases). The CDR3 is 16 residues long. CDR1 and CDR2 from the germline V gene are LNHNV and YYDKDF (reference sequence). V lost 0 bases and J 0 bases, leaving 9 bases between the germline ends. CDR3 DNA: TGTGCCACCAGCAGAGATACGGGGGTCTCTGGAAACACCATATATTTT. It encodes CATSRDTGVSGNTIYF.

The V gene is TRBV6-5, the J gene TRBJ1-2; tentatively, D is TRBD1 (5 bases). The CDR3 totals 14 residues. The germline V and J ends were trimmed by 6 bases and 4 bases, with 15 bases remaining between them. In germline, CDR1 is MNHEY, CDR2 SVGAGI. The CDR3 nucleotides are TGTGCCAGCAGCCTCCGGCAGGGAATCTATGGCTACACCTTC. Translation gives CASSLRQGIYGYTF.

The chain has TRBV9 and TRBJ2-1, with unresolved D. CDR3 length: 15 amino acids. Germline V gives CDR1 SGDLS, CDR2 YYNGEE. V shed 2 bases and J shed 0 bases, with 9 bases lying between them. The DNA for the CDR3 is TGTGCCAGCAGCGTTGGTTCTAGCTCCTACAATGAGCAGTTCTTC. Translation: CASSVGSSSYNEQFF.

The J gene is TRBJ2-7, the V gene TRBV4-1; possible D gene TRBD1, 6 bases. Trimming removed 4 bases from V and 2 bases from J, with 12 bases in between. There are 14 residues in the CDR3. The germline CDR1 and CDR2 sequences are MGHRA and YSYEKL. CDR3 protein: CASSPNRAAYEQYF. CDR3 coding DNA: TGCGCCAGCAGCCCAAACAGGGCCGCCTACGAGCAGTACTTC.

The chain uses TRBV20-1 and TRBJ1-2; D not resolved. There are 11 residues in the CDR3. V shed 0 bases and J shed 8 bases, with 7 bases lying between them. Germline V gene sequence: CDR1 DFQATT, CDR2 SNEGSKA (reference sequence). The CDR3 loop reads CSARDPPGYTF. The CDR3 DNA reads TGCAGTGCTAGAGATCCTCCGGGCTACACCTTC.

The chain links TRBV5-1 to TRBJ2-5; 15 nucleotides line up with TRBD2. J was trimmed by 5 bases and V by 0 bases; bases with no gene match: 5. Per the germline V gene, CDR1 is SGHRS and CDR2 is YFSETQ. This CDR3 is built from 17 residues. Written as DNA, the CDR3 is TGCGCCAGCAGCTTGGGGACTAGCGGGGGGGCACGCGAGACCCAGTACTTC. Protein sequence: CASSLGTSGGARETQYF.

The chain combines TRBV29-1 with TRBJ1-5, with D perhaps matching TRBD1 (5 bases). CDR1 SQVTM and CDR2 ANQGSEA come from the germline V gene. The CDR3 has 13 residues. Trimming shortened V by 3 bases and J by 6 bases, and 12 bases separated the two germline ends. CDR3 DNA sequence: TGCAGCGTTGAGGGGGGGGGAGGTCAGCCCCAGCATTTT. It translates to CSVEGGGGQPQHF.

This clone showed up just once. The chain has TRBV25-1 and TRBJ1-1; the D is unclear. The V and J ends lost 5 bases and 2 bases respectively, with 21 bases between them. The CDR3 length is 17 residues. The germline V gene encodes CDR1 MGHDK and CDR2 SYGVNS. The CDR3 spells CASSPSPLQTDNTEAFF. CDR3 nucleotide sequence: TGTGCCAGCAGTCCCTCACCCCTACAAACAGATAACACTGAAGCTTTCTTT.

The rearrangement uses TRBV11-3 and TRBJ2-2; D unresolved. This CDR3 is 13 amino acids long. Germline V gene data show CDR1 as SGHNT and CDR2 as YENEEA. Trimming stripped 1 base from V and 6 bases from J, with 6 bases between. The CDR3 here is CASSLAPAGELFF. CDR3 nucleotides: TGTGCCAGCAGCTTAGCCCCTGCCGGGGAGCTGTTTTTT.

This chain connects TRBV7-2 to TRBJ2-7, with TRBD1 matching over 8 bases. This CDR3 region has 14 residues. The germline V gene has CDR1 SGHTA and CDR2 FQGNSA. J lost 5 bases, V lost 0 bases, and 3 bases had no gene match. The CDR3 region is CASSLAQGANEQYF. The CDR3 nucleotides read TGTGCCAGCAGCTTAGCCCAGGGGGCGAACGAGCAGTACTTC. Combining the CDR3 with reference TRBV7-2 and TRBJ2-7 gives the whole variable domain GAGVSQSPSNKVTEKGKDVELRCDPISGHTALYWYRQSLGQGLEFLIYFQGNSAPDKSGLPSDRFSAERTGGSVSTLTIQRTQQEDSAVYLCASSLAQGANEQYFGPGTRLTVT.

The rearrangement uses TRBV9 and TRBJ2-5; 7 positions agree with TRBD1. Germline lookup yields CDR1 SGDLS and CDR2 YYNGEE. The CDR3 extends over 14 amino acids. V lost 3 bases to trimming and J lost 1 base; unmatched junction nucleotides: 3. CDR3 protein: CASSETGSQETQYF. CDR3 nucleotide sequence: TGTGCCAGCAGCGAGACAGGGTCCCAAGAGACCCAGTACTTC.

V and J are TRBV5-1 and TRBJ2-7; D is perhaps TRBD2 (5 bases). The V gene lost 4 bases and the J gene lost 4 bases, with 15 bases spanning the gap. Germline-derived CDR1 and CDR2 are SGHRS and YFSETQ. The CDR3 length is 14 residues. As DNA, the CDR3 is TGCGCCAGCAGCGGACCTCCAAGGGAGTACGAGCAGTACTTC. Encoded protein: CASSGPPREYEQYF.

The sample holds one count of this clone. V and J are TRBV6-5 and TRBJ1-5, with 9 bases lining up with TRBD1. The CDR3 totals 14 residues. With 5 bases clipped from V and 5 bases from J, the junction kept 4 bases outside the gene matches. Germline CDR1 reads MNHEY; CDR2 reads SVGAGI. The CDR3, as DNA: TGTGCCAGCAGTCCGGGACAGGGTTATCAGCCCCAGCATTTT. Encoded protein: CASSPGQGYQPQHF.

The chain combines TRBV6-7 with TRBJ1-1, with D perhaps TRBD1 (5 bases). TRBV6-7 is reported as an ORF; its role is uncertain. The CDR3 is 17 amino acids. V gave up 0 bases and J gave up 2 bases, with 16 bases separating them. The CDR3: CASSYSKVGGRNTEAFF. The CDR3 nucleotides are TGTGCCAGCAGTTACTCGAAGGTCGGGGGTAGAAACACTGAAGCTTTCTTT.

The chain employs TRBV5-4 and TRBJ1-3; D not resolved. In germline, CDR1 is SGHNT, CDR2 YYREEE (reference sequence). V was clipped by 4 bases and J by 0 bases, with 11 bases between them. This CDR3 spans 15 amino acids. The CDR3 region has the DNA TGTGCCAGCAGCCCCGGGAAGAGCTCTGGAAACACCATATATTTT. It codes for CASSPGKSSGNTIYF.

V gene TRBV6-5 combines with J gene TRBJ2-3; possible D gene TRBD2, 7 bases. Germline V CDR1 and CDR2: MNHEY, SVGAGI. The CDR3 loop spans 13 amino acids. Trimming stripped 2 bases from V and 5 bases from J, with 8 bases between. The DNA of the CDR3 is TGTGCCAGCAGTTACAGGGGGGGAGATACGCAGTATTTT. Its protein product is CASSYRGGDTQYF.

CDR3 in amino acids: CASSDSISGGTDTQYF. CDR3 bases: TGTGCCAGCAGTGACTCTATCAGCGGGGGGACAGATACGCAGTATTTT. The chain couples TRBV6-4 to TRBJ2-3; 9 bases align to TRBD2. J was trimmed by 3 bases and V by 0 bases; bases with no gene match: 4. The CDR3 totals 16 residues. Germline CDR1 reads MRHNA; CDR2 reads SNTAGT.